This TCR beta chain appears in the sequencing data of a study of vaccination and CD4 T cells after COVID-19. Study information: Taking of post-vaccine samples occurred a median 72 days after dose two (range 14 to 241).

Findings of the study overall: Rising from approximately 21 to 38, the median of SARS-CoV-2-reactive clonotypes did not change significantly.

This clonotype was seen a handful of times. Its antigen is unidentified. This sample's time point: late sampling 161 to 241 days after vaccination in a few convalescent patients. The treatment here: approximately nine-day PBMC culture with coronavirus spike peptide pools or control peptides (ViraFEST assay). TCR sequencing followed the expansion of antigen-specific T cells with peptide pools in ViraFEST. Sequenced with the Oncomine TCR Beta short-read assay was DNA taken from cultured CD4+ T cells. TCRdb reprocessed the PCR reads with MiXCR, giving one entry per CDR3 protein. The table shows around 18,000 distinct CDR3 sequences, with approximately 56% occurring only once. The sequence was obtained from a human donor who had recovered from COVID-19. The sequenced sample was CD4+ T cells from blood, cultured in vitro, obtained about 7 months after SARS-CoV-2 vaccination.

CDR3 sequence reads: CASSLVGETQYF. The CDR3 nucleotides are TGTGCCAGCAGCTTGGTGGGAGAGACCCAGTACTTC. The gene calls are TRBV5-4 and TRBJ2-5; D not resolved. V lost 0 bases to trimming and J lost 4 bases, with 4 bases between them. CDR3 length equals 12 residues. Germline CDR1 SGHNT, CDR2 YYREEE (reference sequence). The full variable domain, rest sourced from reference TRBV5-4 and TRBJ2-5, is ETGVTQSPTHLIKTRGQQVTLRCSSQSGHNTVSWYQQALGQGPQFIFQYYREEENGRGNFPPRFSGLQFPNYSSELNVNALELDDSALYLCASSLVGETQYFGPGTRLLVL.